The 19 T cell receptor beta chains reported below all come from one sample, sequenced in a study of blood T cell repertoires in COVID-19. Sequencing was performed with immunoSEQ multiplex PCR; in TCRdb, only in-frame clones are kept and a portion is missing. The sample contains some 320,000 clones, over 75% of which appear only once. Material: peripheral blood. These receptors originate from a woman aged 45 to 65 who had recovered from COVID-19.

The chain has TRBV6-2 or TRBV6-3 and TRBJ1-2; D is unclear. The length of the CDR3 is 13 residues. From germline, CDR1 is MNHEY and CDR2 SVGEGT. V was pared by 0 bases and J by 7 bases, with 9 bases between. CDR3 sequence reads: CASSYSAGFGYTF. The CDR3 bases are TGTGCCAGCAGTTACTCGGCGGGGTTTGGCTACACCTTC.

The chain uses TRBV9 and TRBJ2-5, with D unclear. Germline V gene lookup returns CDR1 SGDLS and CDR2 YYNGEE. The CDR3 sequence is 16 residues long. Deletions cut 0 bases from V and 2 bases from J, with 14 bases between. The DNA for the CDR3 is TGTGCCAGCAGCGTAGGGGCAGGCCAATCTCAAGAGACCCAGTACTTC. It encodes CASSVGAGQSQETQYF.

V usage is TRBV30 and J usage is TRBJ1-3; D gene uncertain. Trimming shortened V by 0 bases and J by 3 bases, and 12 bases separated the two germline ends. CDR1 is GTSNPN and CDR2 is SVGIG in the germline V gene (reference sequence). This CDR3 is built from 15 residues. The CDR3 DNA reads TGTGCCTGGAGTGTCCCAACCCGCGATGGAAACACCATATATTTT. Translating it yields CAWSVPTRDGNTIYF.

The chain joins TRBV11-3 to TRBJ1-2; 7 nucleotides align to TRBD1. From germline, CDR1 is SGHNT and CDR2 YENEEA. After removal of 5 bases from V and 2 bases from J, the junction contained 8 bases not matched to a gene. The CDR3 runs 15 residues. In DNA, the CDR3 is TGTGCCAGCAGCCCACGGGACAGTGGGAACTATGGCTACACCTTC. Translated: CASSPRDSGNYGYTF.

This chain uses TRBV27 with TRBJ2-2, with TRBD2 identical over 11 bases. CDR1 MNHEY and CDR2 SMNVEV come from the germline V gene (reference sequence). The CDR3 has 16 amino acids. V dropped 6 bases and J dropped 1; count of bases not matched to a gene: 4. CDR3 sequence reads: CASRPLAGGNTGELFF. The DNA of the CDR3 is TGTGCCAGCAGACCCCTAGCGGGGGGGAACACCGGGGAGCTGTTTTTT.

The gene calls are TRBV28 and TRBJ1-2, with 7 bases matching TRBD1. Germline CDR1 MDHEN, CDR2 SYDVKM. The CDR3 is 18 amino acids. V lost 6 bases, J lost 1 base, and 17 bases stayed unmatched. The CDR3 DNA is TGTGCCAGCAGACCCCGACAGGGAGCGGTGGGTCTTAACTATGGCTACACCTTC. Residues: CASRPRQGAVGLNYGYTF.

As DNA, the CDR3 is TGTGCCTGGAACCCCGGGACTAGGCAGTTCTTC. This encodes CAWNPGTRQFF. This rearrangement joins TRBV30 to TRBJ2-1, with 8 bases identical to TRBD2. The CDR3 has 11 residues. Germline V gene lookup returns CDR1 GTSNPN and CDR2 SVGIG (reference sequence). Trimming cost V 4 bases and J 12 bases; bases outside gene matches: 5.

This clone was seen only once. This chain joins TRBV7-3 and TRBJ2-3, with D possibly TRBD2 on 6 matching bases. This CDR3 is built from 15 residues. Germline CDR1 SGHTA, CDR2 FQGTGA. V dropped 2 bases and J dropped 0 bases, with 9 bases sitting between them. In nucleotides, the CDR3 is TGTGCCAGCAGCTTAGCGGGAACTAGCACAGATACGCAGTATTTT. As protein: CASSLAGTSTDTQYF.

The V call is TRBV30, the J call TRBJ1-6, with D hard to call. V was trimmed by 0 bases and J by 8 bases, leaving 8 bases between them. The CDR3 totals 13 residues. Germline CDR1 and CDR2: GTSNPN and SVGIG (reference sequence). CDR3 sequence: CAWSVQRDSPLHF. In nucleotides, the CDR3 is TGTGCCTGGAGTGTACAACGGGATTCACCCCTCCACTTT.

The V and J genes are TRBV20-1 and TRBJ2-7; maybe TRBD2 (7 bases). The CDR3 totals 11 residues. Germline CDR1 reads DFQATT; CDR2 reads SNEGSKA (reference sequence). V was clipped by 6 bases and J by 4 bases, with 10 bases between them. CDR3: CSAGGQYEQYF. The CDR3 region has the DNA TGCAGTGCGGGGGGGCAATACGAGCAGTACTTC.

The chain uses TRBV5-4 and TRBJ2-5; 7 bases line up with TRBD2. The V segment lost 4 bases and the J segment 5 bases; nucleotides outside the gene matches: 11. The CDR3 loop spans 15 amino acids. CDR1 and CDR2 (germline): SGHNT, YYREEE (reference sequence). The CDR3 is CASSAVGGMWETQYF. The DNA of the CDR3 is TGTGCCAGCAGCGCGGTCGGGGGGATGTGGGAGACCCAGTACTTC.

V usage is TRBV2 and J usage is TRBJ2-1, with D maybe TRBD1 (6 bases). Germline V gene lookup returns CDR1 SNHLY and CDR2 FYNNEI. CDR3 length: 13 amino acids. V was shortened by 5 bases and J by 3 bases, with 8 bases between the two germline ends. The chain's CDR3 is CASSSQGYNEQFF. The CDR3 DNA sequence: TGTGCCAGCAGTTCACAGGGCTACAATGAGCAGTTCTTC.

The V and J genes are TRBV7-2 and TRBJ2-5; 9 bases agree with TRBD2. Germline CDR1 is SGHTA and CDR2 is FQGNSA. The J segment lost 3 bases and the V segment lost 5 bases, leaving 10 bases of the junction unmatched. This CDR3 has 16 residues. CDR3 sequence reads: CASSDPSGENKETQYF. Written as DNA, the CDR3 is TGTGCCAGCAGCGACCCTAGCGGGGAGAACAAAGAGACCCAGTACTTC.

The rearrangement uses TRBV7-8 and TRBJ2-7; D is perhaps TRBD1 (6 bases). The CDR3 sequence is 13 residues long. Germline V gene lookup returns CDR1 SGHVS and CDR2 FQNEAQ. Trimming removed 1 base from V and 5 bases from J, with 9 bases in between. The CDR3 region is CASSLVGGHEQYF. DNA of the CDR3: TGTGCCAGCAGCTTAGTTGGGGGCCACGAGCAGTACTTC.

V gene TRBV4-3 combines with J gene TRBJ1-4; D is unclear. V gave up 1 base and J gave up 6 bases, with 9 bases separating them. CDR3 length equals 14 residues. Per the germline V gene, CDR1 is LGHNA and CDR2 is YSLEER. CDR3 protein: CASSQASVHEKLFF. DNA for the CDR3: TGCGCCAGCAGCCAAGCCAGCGTCCATGAAAAACTGTTTTTT.

The gene calls are TRBV10-3 and TRBJ2-2; 11 bases fit TRBD2. Looked up from germline, CDR1 is ENHRY and CDR2 is SYGVKD. There are 17 residues in the CDR3. With V trimmed by 2 bases and J by 5 bases, 7 bases remained unmatched. CDR3 sequence: CAISEDLAGGSTGELFF. In nucleotides, the CDR3 is TGTGCCATCAGTGAGGACCTAGCGGGGGGTAGTACCGGGGAGCTGTTTTTT.

This chain uses TRBV23-1 with TRBJ2-7; 8 nucleotides match TRBD1. Being an ORF, TRBV23-1 has a function that is uncertain. The V gene end was trimmed by 7 bases and the J gene end by 2 bases; junction bases not matched to a gene: 7. The CDR3 is made up of 14 amino acids. The CDR3 reads CASTPGQGPYEQYF. DNA for the CDR3: TGCGCCAGCACCCCCGGACAGGGCCCCTACGAGCAGTACTTC.

The chain carries TRBV5-5 and TRBJ1-2; D may be TRBD1 (5 bases). The CDR3 totals 12 residues. CDR1 is SGHKS, CDR2 YYEKEE, per germline (reference sequence). V lost 4 bases, J lost 4 bases, and 8 bases lay in between. CDR3 sequence reads: CASSMDTYGYTF. The CDR3 nucleotides read TGTGCCAGCAGCATGGACACCTATGGCTACACCTTC.

This sequence joins TRBV28 and TRBJ1-5; D gene uncertain. Germline V lookup: CDR1 MDHEN, CDR2 SYDVKM. V lost 2 bases and J lost 6, with 14 bases in between. CDR3 size: 15 residues. CDR3 loop: CASSLARRAGQPQHF. The DNA for the CDR3 is TGTGCCAGCAGTTTAGCCAGGAGGGCCGGTCAGCCCCAGCATTTT.